This TCR beta chain was recorded in a study of cytomegalovirus exposure and HLA in healthy donors. Findings and limits, study-wide: In an earlier analysis, about 87% or about 30%: the productive usage of most TCR beta V segments. Available immune exposure information covered CMV serostatus only.

On this clone: Its target is unknown.

Healthy bone marrow donors formed the donor group. Despite likely unrecorded immune exposures, the donors were nominally healthy at the time of sampling. CDR3 size: 18 residues. CDR1 and CDR2 from the germline V gene are MNHEY and SMNVEV (reference sequence). The junction had 13 bases not matched to a gene; V was cut back by 0 bases and J by 6 bases. Vbeta (60) and Jbeta (13) primers were used in the PCR. Using immunoSEQ multiplex PCR, the repertoire was profiled, and TCRdb retains in-frame clones only, with some absent. The data show around 220,000 clones, about three quarters seen once. The rearrangement uses TRBV27 and TRBJ2-3, with 9 bases identical to TRBD2. The sequencing sample was made of PBMCs. This TCR was sampled from a man aged 18 to 30 in good health and CMV-seronegative. CDR3 in amino acids: CASSLSSLMAGGRDTQYF. CDR3 in DNA: TGTGCCAGCAGTTTATCCTCTCTGATGGCGGGGGGGCGTGATACGCAGTATTTT.